Below are 24 T cell receptor beta chains sequenced from a single sample in a study of regulatory T cells in long-lasting Graves disease. Assembly of TCR beta libraries relied on iRepertoire HTBI primers together with Arm-PCR of CDR3 regions. One entry per CDR3 protein, called by TCRdb with MiXCR from the multiplex PCR reads. The sample carries 500,000 or so distinct CDR3 sequences, about 16% recorded once. The time point denotes: newly diagnosed GD, antithyroid drugs for less than 3 months. The TCR library was made from RNA that had been extracted from PBMCs in TRIzol. These sequences were also reported in another study, on T cells in Graves' hyperthyroidism and ophthalmopathy.

Sample: peripheral blood mononuclear cells (PBMCs), taken at new diagnosis, from a patient treated with antithyroid drugs. The receptors were gathered from a woman aged 35-65 years with Graves disease.

The CDR3 DNA follows: TGTGCCAGTACGAGAGGGGGAAACTATGAAGCTTTCTTT. Residues: CASTRGGNYEAFF. The V and J genes are TRBV15 and TRBJ1-1, with D possibly being TRBD1 (6 bases). CDR3 length: 13 amino acids. V dropped 10 bases and J dropped 7 bases, with 19 bases sitting between them. Germline CDR1 LNHNV, CDR2 YYDKDF (reference sequence).

This clonotype was seen repeatedly, ten times or more. The rearrangement uses TRBV20-1 and TRBJ1-1, with TRBD1 matching over 8 bases. With 1 base clipped from V and 5 bases from J, the junction kept 6 bases outside the gene matches. The CDR3 loop spans 14 amino acids. Germline V gene lookup returns CDR1 DFQATT and CDR2 SNEGSKA (reference sequence). In DNA, the CDR3 is TGCAGTGCTAGAGGGCAGGGGGCAGAAACTGAAGCTTTCTTT. This encodes CSARGQGAETEAFF.

This clonotype occurred a few times. V is TRBV24-1 and J is TRBJ1-2; D perhaps matches TRBD1 (6 bases). The CDR3 is 14 amino acids. Between the trimmed V and J ends, which lost 3 bases and 1 base, there was a span of 8 bases. The germline gives CDR1 KGHDR, CDR2 SFDVKD. The CDR3: CATSDTRGNYGYTF. CDR3 nucleotide sequence: TGTGCCACCAGTGATACCAGGGGTAACTATGGCTACACCTTC.

The CDR3 region has the DNA TGTGCCAGCAGCCAAGACCCAGACAGCTACGAGCAGTACTTC. This codes for CASSQDPDSYEQYF. V usage is TRBV14 and J usage is TRBJ2-7, with D maybe TRBD1 (5 bases). CDR1 and CDR2 from the germline V gene are SGHDN and FVKESK. Trimming took off 0 bases at V and 3 bases at J, with 9 bases between the two ends. CDR3 length: 14 residues.

This clonotype was observed at least ten times. The chain recombines TRBV7-8 with TRBJ2-5; D may match TRBD1 or TRBD2 (6 bases each). V was shortened by 4 bases and J by 1 base, with 19 bases between the two germline ends. The CDR3 sequence is 17 residues long. Germline-derived CDR1 and CDR2 are SGHVS and FQNEAQ. CDR3 nucleotide sequence: TGTGCCAGCAGCTCCGATTTTGTAAGGGGGGCCCAAGAGACCCAGTACTTC. It codes for CASSSDFVRGAQETQYF.

There are many counts of this clonotype. J is TRBJ1-1 and V is TRBV7-9, with D maybe TRBD1 (5 bases). Trimming stripped 1 base from V and 4 bases from J, with 10 bases between. The CDR3 has 14 amino acids. Germline CDR1 SEHNR, CDR2 FQNEAQ (reference sequence). The DNA of the CDR3 is TGTGCCAGCAGCTTAGTGGGGGACGGCACTGAAGCTTTCTTT. Translated, it gives CASSLVGDGTEAFF.

This clonotype was detected a few times. This rearrangement joins TRBV4-1 to TRBJ1-2; D call uncertain. V lost 0 bases, J lost 7 bases, and 15 bases lay in between. CDR1 MGHRA and CDR2 YSYEKL come from the germline V gene. The CDR3 totals 15 residues. The CDR3 reads CASSQEYSDGRGYTF. The CDR3 DNA reads TGCGCCAGCAGCCAAGAGTACTCAGACGGACGTGGCTACACCTTC.

This clonotype showed up many times. The gene calls are TRBV28 and TRBJ1-1; D uncertain. The CDR3 runs 13 residues. Germline V gene lookup returns CDR1 MDHEN and CDR2 SYDVKM. Between the trimmed V and J ends, which lost 6 bases and 0 bases, there was a span of 8 bases. CDR3: CASRVILNTEAFF. Here the CDR3 DNA reads TGTGCCAGCAGGGTAATCCTGAACACTGAAGCTTTCTTT.

There are many counts of this clonotype. The chain combines TRBV20-1 with TRBJ2-5; perhaps TRBD1 as D (6 bases). The ends were cut back, 3 bases at V and 5 bases at J, with 10 bases in the middle. CDR3 length: 12 amino acids. Germline V CDR1 and CDR2: DFQATT, SNEGSKA (reference sequence). Here the CDR3 reads CSASEGVETQYF. Here the CDR3 DNA reads TGCAGTGCTAGCGAGGGGGTTGAGACCCAGTACTTC.

The CDR3 DNA sequence: TGTGCCAGCAATCAGGACAGGGGAGATCGACAGCCCCAGCATTTT. It is translated as CASNQDRGDRQPQHF. V usage is TRBV6-2 or TRBV6-3 and J usage is TRBJ1-5, with TRBD1 identical over 9 bases. The length of the CDR3 is 15 residues. Germline CDR1 MNHEY, CDR2 SVGEGT. With 7 bases clipped from V and 7 bases from J, the junction kept 11 bases outside the gene matches.

The table lists this clonotype with a few counts. The chain carries TRBV7-6 and TRBJ1-4; D is undetermined. Looked up from germline, CDR1 is SGHVS and CDR2 is FNYEAQ. V lost 0 bases and J 4 bases, leaving 9 bases between the germline ends. This CDR3 comprises 15 residues. The CDR3 DNA follows: TGTGCCAGCAGCTTAGCCCCAGCAGATAATGAAAAACTGTTTTTT. Its translation: CASSLAPADNEKLFF.

This clonotype has only a few counts. The chain uses TRBV29-1 and TRBJ2-5; D is ambiguous. V was trimmed by 3 bases and J by 2 bases, leaving 7 bases between them. The CDR3 has 12 residues. Germline V gene sequence: CDR1 SQVTM, CDR2 ANQGSEA. The CDR3: CSVEWGQETQYF. The CDR3 DNA sequence: TGCAGCGTTGAGTGGGGTCAAGAGACCCAGTACTTC.

The CDR3 spells CASSPFSGYEQYF. The CDR3 nucleotides are TGCGCCAGCAGCCCATTTAGCGGTTACGAGCAGTACTTC. V gene TRBV4-1 combines with J gene TRBJ2-7, with D perhaps matching TRBD2 (6 bases). This CDR3 contains 13 residues. Germline-derived CDR1 and CDR2 are MGHRA and YSYEKL. V was pared by 4 bases and J by 4 bases, with 11 bases between.

This clonotype was observed at least ten times. J is TRBJ1-2 and V is TRBV15; D is possibly TRBD1 (5 bases). Germline lookup yields CDR1 LNHNV and CDR2 YYDKDF (reference sequence). Between the trimmed V and J ends, which lost 5 bases and 8 bases, there was a span of 24 bases. This CDR3 region has 16 residues. In DNA form, the CDR3 reads TGTGCCACCAGCGGAAGTCGAGCAGGGATACGGGAAGGCTACACCTTC. It specifies CATSGSRAGIREGYTF.

This clonotype was detected many times. The CDR3 reads CASSPSDRVDEQFF. DNA of the CDR3: TGTGCCAGCAGCCCCTCCGACAGGGTGGATGAGCAGTTCTTC. This sequence joins TRBV11-2 and TRBJ2-1, with 7 bases that match TRBD1. The CDR3 length is 14 residues. V was clipped by 5 bases and J by 8 bases; unmatched bases: 9. Germline lookup yields CDR1 SGHAT and CDR2 FQNNGV.

This clonotype was counted at least ten times. The V call is TRBV3-1, the J call TRBJ2-3; D may be TRBD1 (5 bases). V shed 7 bases and J shed 2 bases, with 13 bases lying between them. Germline assignment: CDR1 LGHDT and CDR2 YNNKEL (reference sequence). There are 14 residues in the CDR3. The CDR3 DNA sequence: TGTGCCAGCAACACAGGAGTTCCCACAGATACGCAGTATTTT. It yields the protein CASNTGVPTDTQYF.

In this sample, this clonotype turned up many times. The rearrangement uses TRBV29-1 and TRBJ1-1; possible D gene TRBD1, 5 bases. Germline CDR1 is SQVTM and CDR2 is ANQGSEA. Trimming shortened V by 6 bases and J by 4 bases, and 21 bases separated the two germline ends. This CDR3 contains 15 residues. CDR3 DNA: TGCAGCGTCTACCCGATCGGGCCGGGGGGCACTGAAGCTTTCTTT. Translating gives CSVYPIGPGGTEAFF.

The genes are TRBV5-1 and TRBJ2-1; D tentatively fits TRBD1 or TRBD2 (5 bases each). The CDR3 consists of 16 residues. Germline V gene sequence: CDR1 SGHRS, CDR2 YFSETQ. Deletions cut 6 bases from V and 0 bases from J, with 16 bases between. CDR3 nucleotide sequence: TGCGCCAGCAAGCCCCGGGACGGCAGCTCCTACAATGAGCAGTTCTTC. The encoded protein is CASKPRDGSSYNEQFF.

Ten or more counts support this clonotype. The V call is TRBV2, the J call TRBJ1-5; D may be TRBD1 (5 bases). The germline V gene has CDR1 SNHLY and CDR2 FYNNEI. The CDR3 consists of 16 residues. V was trimmed by 5 bases and J by 0 bases, leaving 14 bases between them. In DNA form, the CDR3 reads TGTGCCAGCAGTCCTGGTTGGGACTCTAGCAATCAGCCCCAGCATTTT. Translation: CASSPGWDSSNQPQHF.

Regarding this clonotype: A clone one base away is much larger, so this may be a read error. The rearrangement links TRBV20-1 to TRBJ2-5; 7 nucleotides line up with TRBD2. The CDR3 has 15 residues. V lost 0 bases and J lost 3; bases outside the gene matches: 7. Germline values: CDR1 DFQATT, CDR2 SNEGSKA (reference sequence). The CDR3 coding sequence is TGCAGTGCTAGAGATGGGTGGGGGGGAGAAGAGACCCAGTACTTC. It yields the protein CSARDGWGGEETQYF.

The chain couples TRBV3-1 to TRBJ2-7, with D perhaps matching TRBD1 or TRBD2 (6 bases each). Germline lookup yields CDR1 LGHDT and CDR2 YNNKEL (reference sequence). V was shortened by 4 bases and J by 2 bases, with 21 bases between the two germline ends. The CDR3 consists of 17 residues. CDR3 DNA: TGTGCCAGCAGCCGGGGGGCCGGTTGGACAGCTCCCTACGAGCAGTACTTC. The encoded protein is CASSRGAGWTAPYEQYF.

This clonotype was counted many times. J is TRBJ2-1 and V is TRBV12-3 or TRBV12-4; the D gene could be TRBD1 or TRBD2 (5 bases each). V was trimmed by 2 bases and J by 0 bases, leaving 8 bases between them. There are 15 residues in the CDR3. Here the CDR3 reads CASSLKGSSYNEQFF. The CDR3 nucleotides are TGTGCCAGCAGTTTAAAGGGGAGCTCCTACAATGAGCAGTTCTTC.

V is TRBV3-1 and J is TRBJ1-6; D uncertain. The CDR3 loop spans 17 amino acids. V gave up 0 bases and J gave up 0 bases, with 9 bases separating them. CDR1 is LGHDT, CDR2 YNNKEL, per germline (reference sequence). The CDR3 spells CASSQDLQGSYNSPLHF. CDR3 nucleotides: TGTGCCAGCAGCCAAGATCTTCAAGGCTCCTATAATTCACCCCTCCACTTT.

Only a few counts were recorded for this clonotype. This may arise from a read error, as a much more abundant clone is one base away. The chain is built from TRBV2 and TRBJ1-1; D might be TRBD1 (5 bases). This CDR3 comprises 13 residues. Looked up from germline, CDR1 is SNHLY and CDR2 is FYNNEI. The V end was cut by 8 bases, the J end by 1 base, with 11 bases between. CDR3 residues: CASRKGKNTEAFF. The DNA of the CDR3 is TGTGCCAGCCGAAAGGGGAAGAACACTGAAGCTTTCTTT.